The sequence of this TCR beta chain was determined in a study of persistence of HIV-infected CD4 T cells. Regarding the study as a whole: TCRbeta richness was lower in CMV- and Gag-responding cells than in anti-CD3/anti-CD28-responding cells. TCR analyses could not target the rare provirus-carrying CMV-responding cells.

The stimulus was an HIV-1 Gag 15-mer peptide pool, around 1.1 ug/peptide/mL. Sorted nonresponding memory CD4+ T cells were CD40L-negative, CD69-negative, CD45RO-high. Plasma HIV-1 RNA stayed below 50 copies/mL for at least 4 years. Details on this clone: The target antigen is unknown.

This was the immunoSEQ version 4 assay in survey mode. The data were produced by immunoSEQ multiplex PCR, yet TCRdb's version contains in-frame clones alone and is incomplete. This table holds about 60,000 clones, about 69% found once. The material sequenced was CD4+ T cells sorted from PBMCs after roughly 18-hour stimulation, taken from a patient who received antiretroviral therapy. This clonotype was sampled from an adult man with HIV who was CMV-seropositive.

The CDR3, as DNA: TGTGCCAGCTCACCCTTGAACCAGGGGAAAACGGCCAAAAACATTCAGTACTTC. Translation: CASSPLNQGKTAKNIQYF. The gene calls are TRBV18 and TRBJ2-4; perhaps TRBD1 as D (6 bases). The CDR3 consists of 18 residues. Germline values: CDR1 KGHSH, CDR2 LQKENI. V lost 3 bases, J lost 1 base, and 19 bases lay in between.